This T cell receptor beta chain was captured by sequencing in a study of CD8 T cells in Susac syndrome. Whole-study context: Blood was drawn from patients with Susac syndrome. At that point, they were therapy-naive, on corticosteroids, or on intravenous immunoglobulin alone. Study-wide results and limits: Susac-specific public clones in total CD8+ repertoires numbered sixteen; in CD8+ TEMRA repertoires, they numbered a few. Susac CD8+ cells expanded clonally the most in TEMRA cells and in active patients.

Germline CDR1 and CDR2: SGHDT and YYEEEE. The CDR3 contains 13 residues. J was trimmed by 9 bases and V by 4 bases; bases with no gene match: 7. Random hexamers were used to reverse transcribe the RNA input (about 0.5 to 1 ug). The TCR beta CDR3 was amplified by immunoSEQ multiplex PCR across 54 Vbeta, 13 Jbeta. TCRdb re-called the immunoSEQ multiplex PCR reads with MiXCR, one entry per CDR3 protein. The data contain around 110,000 distinct CDR3 sequences, 85% to 95% of them singletons. Regarding this clonotype: As yet, its antigen is unknown.

The rearrangement links TRBV5-6 to TRBJ2-4; TRBD2 agrees at 7 bases. The TCR originated in a human donor with Susac syndrome. The material sequenced was CD8+ T cells from PBMCs. The CDR3 sequence: CASSQGLGGIQYF. CDR3 bases: TGTGCCAGCAGCCAAGGACTAGGCGGCATTCAGTACTTC.